This T cell receptor beta chain was identified during a study of a mutant IDH1 vaccine in newly diagnosed glioma (dated by TCRdb to the early 2020s). Describing the broader study: Patients were given eight vaccinations, in weeks 1, 3, 5, 7, 11, 15, 19 and 23, which matched visits V03 through V10. Vaccination was initiated 4-6 weeks after radiotherapy alone, or concurrently with temozolomide cycles in the chemotherapy-containing groups. The roughly 34 treated patients were 62.5% male and roughly 40% female, with a mean age of around 40 years. Prior to enrollment, standard therapy consisting of radiotherapy alone, temozolomide alone, or radiochemotherapy with temozolomide had been administered to patients, with the combination being received by most patients. Peripheral blood was collected at six visits: V03 (baseline), V05, V07, V10, V12 and V13. For exploratory analyses, longitudinal TCRB deep sequencing was carried out in roughly 23 treated patients wherever samples were available.

V has 0 bases trimmed and J has 5 bases trimmed; junction bases matching no gene number 2. The germline V gene specifies SGHAT as CDR1 and FQNNGV as CDR2. The CDR3 measures 14 amino acids from cysteine to phenylalanine. Only the CDR3 portion is preserved as DNA: 42 bases, with reading frame beginning at the first base. On the study overall, not on this receptor specifically: According to the authors, sample limitations meant that analyses of patient blood samples could not be reproduced. No apparent relationship was observed between pseudoprogression and alterations in the top peripheral T cell clonotypes detected by TCRB sequencing. Across multiple MHC alleles, vaccine-induced immune responses were seen in 90% to 95% of patients. Selection of PBMC samples for TCRB deep sequencing was based on availability.

Library method: the immunoSEQ multiplex PCR assay. The hsTCRB Kit was used according to the manufacturer's protocol to amplify rearranged TCR beta chain sequences. TCRB libraries were sequenced on an Illumina MiSeq. The published analysis was carried out like this. The kit vendor's proprietary platform handled demultiplexing, trimming and gene mapping. TCRdb stores this immuneACCESS table with in-frame sequences only. Part of the clones is absent; in the studies checked, under half of the shortfall reflects unresolved V genes, and no reason is known for the rest. That table supplies the V and J calls and clone size; D and trimming were determined from the DNA. The table for this sample lists roughly 38,000 clones; around four fifths of them were counted only once. 4% to 6.5% of the sample lies in the top ten. According to the study, the label for this sample's time point signals: week 23, last vaccination. Each vaccine dose was 300 ug of a 20-mer mutant IDH1 peptide in Montanide, given subcutaneously with topical imiquimod. The donors had newly diagnosed IDH1-mutant astrocytomas of WHO grade 3 or 4 that showed loss of nuclear ATRX. The samples were drawn from NOA16, a multicentre, single-arm, open-label phase I trial in Germany that tested a mutant IDH1 peptide vaccine in humans for the first time. Genomic DNA for TCRB sequencing was extracted from EDTA blood using the DNeasy Blood and Tissue Kit.

As to this clone: Which antigen it targets is not known. Per-base quality was not reported, and no clone a single base away is much larger than it.

The TCR sequence derives from a man aged 45-60 years with glioma. Here the chain combines TRBV11-2 and TRBJ1-1, and 8 bases in between align with TRBD1. Sequenced material: PBMCs, taken from a glioma patient whose treatment included an IDH1 peptide vaccine. The CDR3: CASSLDRDRTEAFF. The nucleotides are TGTGCCAGCAGCTTAGACCGGGACAGGACTGAAGCTTTCTTT.